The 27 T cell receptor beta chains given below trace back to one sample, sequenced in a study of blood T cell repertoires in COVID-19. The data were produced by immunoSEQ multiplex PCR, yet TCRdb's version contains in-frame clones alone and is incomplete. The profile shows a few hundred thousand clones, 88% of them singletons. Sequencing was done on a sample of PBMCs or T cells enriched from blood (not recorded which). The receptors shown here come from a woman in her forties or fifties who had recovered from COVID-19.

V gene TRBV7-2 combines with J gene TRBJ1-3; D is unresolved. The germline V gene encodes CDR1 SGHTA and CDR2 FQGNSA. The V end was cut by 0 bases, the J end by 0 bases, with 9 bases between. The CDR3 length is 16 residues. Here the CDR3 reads CASSLAQAASGNTIYF. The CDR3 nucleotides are TGTGCCAGCAGCTTAGCGCAGGCAGCCTCTGGAAACACCATATATTTT.

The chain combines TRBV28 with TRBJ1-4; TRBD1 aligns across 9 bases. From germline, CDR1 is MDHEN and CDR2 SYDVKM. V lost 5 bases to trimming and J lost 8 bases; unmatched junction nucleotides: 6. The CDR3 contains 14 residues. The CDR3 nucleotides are TGTGCCAGCAGTGGGGGACAGGGCCGGGAAAAACTGTTTTTT. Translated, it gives CASSGGQGREKLFF.

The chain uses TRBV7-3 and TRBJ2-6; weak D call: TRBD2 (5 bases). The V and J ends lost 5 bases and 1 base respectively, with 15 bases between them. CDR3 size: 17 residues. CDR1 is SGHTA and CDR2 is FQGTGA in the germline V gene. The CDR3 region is CASSPRRGVSGANVLTF. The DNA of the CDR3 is TGTGCCAGCAGCCCCCGCCGGGGAGTATCTGGGGCCAACGTCCTGACTTTC.

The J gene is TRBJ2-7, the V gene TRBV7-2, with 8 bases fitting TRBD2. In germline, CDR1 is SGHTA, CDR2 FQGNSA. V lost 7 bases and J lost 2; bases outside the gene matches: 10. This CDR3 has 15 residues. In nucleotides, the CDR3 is TGTGCCAGCACCCCGGCAGCGGGAGCTACCTACGAGCAGTACTTC. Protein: CASTPAAGATYEQYF.

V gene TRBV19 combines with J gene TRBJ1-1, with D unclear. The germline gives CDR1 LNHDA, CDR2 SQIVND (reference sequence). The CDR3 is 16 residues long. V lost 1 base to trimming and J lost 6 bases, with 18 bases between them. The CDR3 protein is CASSIGPGNPGSEAFF. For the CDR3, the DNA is TGTGCCAGTAGTATAGGTCCGGGAAACCCGGGCTCTGAAGCTTTCTTT. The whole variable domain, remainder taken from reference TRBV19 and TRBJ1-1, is DGGITQSPKYLFRKEGQNVTLSCEQNLNHDAMYWYRQDPGQGLRLIYYSQIVNDFQKGDIAEGYSVSREKKESFPLTVTSAQKNPTAFYLCASSIGPGNPGSEAFFGQGTRLTVV.

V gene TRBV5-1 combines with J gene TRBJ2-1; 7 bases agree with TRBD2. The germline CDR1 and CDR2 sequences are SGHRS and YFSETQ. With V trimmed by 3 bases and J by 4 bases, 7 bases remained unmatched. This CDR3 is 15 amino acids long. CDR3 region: CASSSSLAEYNEQFF. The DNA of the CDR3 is TGCGCCAGCAGCTCCAGCCTAGCGGAATACAATGAGCAGTTCTTC.

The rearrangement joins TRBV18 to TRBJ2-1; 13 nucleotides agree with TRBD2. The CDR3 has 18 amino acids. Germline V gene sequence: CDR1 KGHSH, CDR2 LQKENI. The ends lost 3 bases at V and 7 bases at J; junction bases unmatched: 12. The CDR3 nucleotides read TGTGCCAGCTCACCCGGGACTAGCGGGACCGCACGTGGGAATGAGCAGTTCTTC. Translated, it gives CASSPGTSGTARGNEQFF.

The CDR3 bases are TGCAGTGCTAGCCGGGTTGAGCAGTTCTTC. It codes for CSASRVEQFF. This chain links TRBV20-1 with TRBJ2-1; D is undetermined. V lost 3 bases and J lost 9, with 6 bases in between. The CDR3 has 10 residues. Germline V CDR1 and CDR2: DFQATT, SNEGSKA (reference sequence).

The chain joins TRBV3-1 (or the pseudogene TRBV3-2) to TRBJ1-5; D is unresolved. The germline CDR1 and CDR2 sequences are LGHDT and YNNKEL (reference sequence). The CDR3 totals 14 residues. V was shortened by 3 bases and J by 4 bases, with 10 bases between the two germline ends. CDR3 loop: CASSHRSSNQPQHF. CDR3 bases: TGTGCCAGCAGCCATCGTAGCAGTAATCAGCCCCAGCATTTT.

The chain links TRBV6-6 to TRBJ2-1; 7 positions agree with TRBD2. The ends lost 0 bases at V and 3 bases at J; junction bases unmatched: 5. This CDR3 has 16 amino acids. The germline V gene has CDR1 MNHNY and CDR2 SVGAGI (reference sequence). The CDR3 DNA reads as TGTGCCAGCAGTTACTCGGGGCTAGCGGACTACAATGAGCAGTTCTTC. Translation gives CASSYSGLADYNEQFF.

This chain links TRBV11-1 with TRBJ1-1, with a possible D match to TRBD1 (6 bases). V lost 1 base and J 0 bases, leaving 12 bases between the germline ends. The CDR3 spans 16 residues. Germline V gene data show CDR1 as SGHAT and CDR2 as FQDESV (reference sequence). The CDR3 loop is CASSLGSRTVNTEAFF. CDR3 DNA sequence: TGTGCCAGCAGCTTAGGATCTCGGACAGTGAACACTGAAGCTTTCTTT.

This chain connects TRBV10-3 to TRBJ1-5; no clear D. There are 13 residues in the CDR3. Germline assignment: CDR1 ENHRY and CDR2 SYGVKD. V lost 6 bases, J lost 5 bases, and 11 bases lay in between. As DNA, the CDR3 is TGTGCCATCAGCCGGGAGAGTGATCAGCCCCAGCATTTT. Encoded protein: CAISRESDQPQHF.

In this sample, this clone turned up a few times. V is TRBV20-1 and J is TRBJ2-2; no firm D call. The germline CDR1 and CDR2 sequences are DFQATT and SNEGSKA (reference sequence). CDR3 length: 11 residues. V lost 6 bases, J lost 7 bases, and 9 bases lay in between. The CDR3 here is CSASLVGELFF. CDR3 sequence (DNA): TGCAGTGCGAGCCTTGTCGGGGAGCTGTTTTTT.

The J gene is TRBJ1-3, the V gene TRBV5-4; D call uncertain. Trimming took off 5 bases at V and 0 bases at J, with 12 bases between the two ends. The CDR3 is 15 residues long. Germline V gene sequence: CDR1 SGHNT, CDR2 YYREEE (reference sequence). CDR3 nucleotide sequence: TGTGCCAGCAGTCCAGACTGGAGCTCTGGAAACACCATATATTTT. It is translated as CASSPDWSSGNTIYF.

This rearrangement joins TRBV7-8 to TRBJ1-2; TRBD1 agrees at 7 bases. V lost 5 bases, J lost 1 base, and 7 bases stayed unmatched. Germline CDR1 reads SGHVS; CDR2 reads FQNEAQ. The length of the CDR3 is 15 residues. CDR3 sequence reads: CASSAGQDLNYGYTF. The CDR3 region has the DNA TGTGCCAGCAGCGCCGGACAGGATCTTAACTATGGCTACACCTTC. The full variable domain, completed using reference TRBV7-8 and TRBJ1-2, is GAGVSQSPRYKVAKRGQDVALRCDPISGHVSLFWYQQALGQGPEFLTYFQNEAQLDKSGLPSDRFFAERPEGSVSTLKIQRTQQEDSAVYLCASSAGQDLNYGYTFGSGTRLTVV.

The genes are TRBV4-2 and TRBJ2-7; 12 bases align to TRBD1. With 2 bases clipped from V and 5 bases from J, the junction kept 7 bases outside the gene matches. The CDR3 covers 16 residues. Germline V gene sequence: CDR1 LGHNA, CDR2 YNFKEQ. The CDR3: CASSQIKGQGADEQYF. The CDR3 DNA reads TGTGCCAGCAGCCAAATTAAGGGACAGGGGGCCGACGAGCAGTACTTC.

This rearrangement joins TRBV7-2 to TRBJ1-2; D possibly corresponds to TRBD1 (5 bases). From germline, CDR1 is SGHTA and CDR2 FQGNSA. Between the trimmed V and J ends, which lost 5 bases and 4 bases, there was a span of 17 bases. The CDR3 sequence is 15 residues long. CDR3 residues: CASSIPRGDVYGYTF. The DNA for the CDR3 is TGTGCCAGCAGCATCCCGCGGGGGGACGTCTATGGCTACACCTTC.

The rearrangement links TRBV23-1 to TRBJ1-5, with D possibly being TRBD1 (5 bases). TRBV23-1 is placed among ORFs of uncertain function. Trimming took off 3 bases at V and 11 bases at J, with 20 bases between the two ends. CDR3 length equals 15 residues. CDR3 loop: CASSHRSQGGRSQHF. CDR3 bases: TGCGCCAGCAGTCACAGGAGTCAGGGAGGTAGGTCCCAGCATTTT.

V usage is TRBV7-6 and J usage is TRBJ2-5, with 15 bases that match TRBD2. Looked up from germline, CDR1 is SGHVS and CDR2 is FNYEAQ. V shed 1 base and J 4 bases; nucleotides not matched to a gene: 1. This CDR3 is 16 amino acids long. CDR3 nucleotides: TGTGCCAGCAGCTTAGGGACTAGCGGGAGGGGAGAGACCCAGTACTTC. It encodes CASSLGTSGRGETQYF.

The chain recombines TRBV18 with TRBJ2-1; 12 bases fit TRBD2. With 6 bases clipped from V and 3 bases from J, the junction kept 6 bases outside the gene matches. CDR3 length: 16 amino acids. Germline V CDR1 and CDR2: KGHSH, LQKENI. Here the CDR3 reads CASSPRTSGNYNEQFF. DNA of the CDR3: TGTGCCAGCTCCCCTCGGACTAGCGGGAACTACAATGAGCAGTTCTTC.

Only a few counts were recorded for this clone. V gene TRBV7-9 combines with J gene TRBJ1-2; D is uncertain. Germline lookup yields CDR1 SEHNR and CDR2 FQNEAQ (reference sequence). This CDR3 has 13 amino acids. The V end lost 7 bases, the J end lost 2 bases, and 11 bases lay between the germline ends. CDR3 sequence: CASTLGENYGYTF. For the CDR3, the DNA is TGTGCCAGCACCCTCGGGGAGAACTATGGCTACACCTTC.

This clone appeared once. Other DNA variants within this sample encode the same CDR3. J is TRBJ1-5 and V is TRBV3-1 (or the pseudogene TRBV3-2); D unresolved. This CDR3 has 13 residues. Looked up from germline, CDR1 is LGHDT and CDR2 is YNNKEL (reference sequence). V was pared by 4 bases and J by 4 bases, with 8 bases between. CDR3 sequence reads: CASSPPGNQPQHF. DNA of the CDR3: TGTGCCAGCAGCCCGCCCGGGAATCAGCCCCAGCATTTT.

The DNA for the CDR3 is TGTGCCAGCAGCCAAGCTACCCTTGGCGGGAGTTGGGAGACCCAGTACTTC. It encodes CASSQATLGGSWETQYF. The rearrangement uses TRBV4-2 and TRBJ2-5; 7 positions match TRBD2. Germline V lookup: CDR1 LGHNA, CDR2 YNFKEQ. V was pared by 1 base and J by 5 bases, with 13 bases of the junction left unmatched. This CDR3 is 17 amino acids long.

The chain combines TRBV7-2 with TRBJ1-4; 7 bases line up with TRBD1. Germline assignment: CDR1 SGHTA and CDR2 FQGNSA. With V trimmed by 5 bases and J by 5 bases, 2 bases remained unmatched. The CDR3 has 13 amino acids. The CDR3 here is CASSTQGNEKLFF. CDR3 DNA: TGTGCCAGCAGCACACAGGGGAATGAAAAACTGTTTTTT. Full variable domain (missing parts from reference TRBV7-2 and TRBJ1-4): GAGVSQSPSNKVTEKGKDVELRCDPISGHTALYWYRQSLGQGLEFLIYFQGNSAPDKSGLPSDRFSAERTGGSVSTLTIQRTQQEDSAVYLCASSTQGNEKLFFGSGTQLSVL.

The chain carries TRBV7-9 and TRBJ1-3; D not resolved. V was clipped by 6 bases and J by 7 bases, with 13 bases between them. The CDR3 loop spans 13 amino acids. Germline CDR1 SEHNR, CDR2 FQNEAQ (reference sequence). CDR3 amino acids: CASRHLGGNTIYF. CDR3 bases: TGTGCCAGCAGGCACCTCGGAGGCAACACCATATATTTT.

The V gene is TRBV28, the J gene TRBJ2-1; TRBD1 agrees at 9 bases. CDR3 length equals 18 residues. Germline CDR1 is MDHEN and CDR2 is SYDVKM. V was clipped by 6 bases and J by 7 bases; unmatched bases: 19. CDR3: CASRPTKSGTGFRNEQFF. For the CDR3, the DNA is TGTGCCAGCAGACCCACAAAATCCGGGACAGGGTTTCGGAATGAGCAGTTCTTC.

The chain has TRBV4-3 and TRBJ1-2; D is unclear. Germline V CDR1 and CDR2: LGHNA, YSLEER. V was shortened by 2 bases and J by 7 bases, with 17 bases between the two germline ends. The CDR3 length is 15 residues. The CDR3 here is CASSQRVIGGSGYTF. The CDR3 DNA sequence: TGCGCCAGCAGCCAACGGGTAATCGGCGGGTCTGGCTACACCTTC.